The 31 T cell receptor beta chains below were found in one sample sequenced in a study of blood T cell repertoires in COVID-19 (TCRdb year 2020). Receptors were amplified or captured by the immunoSEQ multiplex PCR assay. The source is immuneACCESS, and TCRdb retained only in-frame sequences with V and J called. Part of the clones is not carried over; for the studies checked, unresolved V genes explain less than half of this, and the remainder is unexplained. The sample has 210,000 or so clones on record, about four fifths of them singletons. Of the sample, approximately 8% is held by the ten largest clones. Sequencing was performed on peripheral blood. Receptor source: a woman of 80 years or more with COVID-19, enrolled during active disease.

The J gene is TRBJ2-3, the V gene TRBV11-2; a weak D match, TRBD2 (6 bases). The CDR3 sequence is 16 residues long. Trimming pared 1 base from V and 2 bases from J, leaving 13 bases between. Germline V lookup: CDR1 SGHAT, CDR2 FQNNGV. The CDR3 reads CASSLVGSGITDTQYF. The CDR3, as DNA: TGTGCCAGCAGCTTAGTGGGTAGCGGAATCACAGATACGCAGTATTTT.

The chain uses TRBV7-2 and TRBJ1-5; D ambiguous. Germline V CDR1 and CDR2: SGHTA, FQGNSA. The CDR3 has 13 residues. Trimming took 5 bases from V and 1 from J, leaving 6 bases between them. The CDR3 DNA is TGTGCCAGCAGCCCCGCGAGCAATCAGCCCCAGCATTTT. Translation gives CASSPASNQPQHF.

V gene TRBV11-3 combines with J gene TRBJ2-1; TRBD2 matches 10 bases. The CDR3 spans 16 residues. CDR1 SGHNT and CDR2 YENEEA come from the germline V gene. After removal of 4 bases from V and 7 bases from J, the junction contained 10 bases not matched to a gene. This CDR3 is CASSSLTSGMYNEQFF. The CDR3 coding sequence is TGTGCCAGCAGCTCACTTACTAGCGGGATGTATAATGAGCAGTTCTTC.

The rearrangement links TRBV7-6 to TRBJ2-1; 12 positions agree with TRBD2. V was clipped by 1 base and J by 9 bases; unmatched bases: 10. The CDR3 covers 17 residues. The germline gives CDR1 SGHVS, CDR2 FNYEAQ. The CDR3 protein is CASSLGSSGGAMREQFF. The CDR3, as DNA: TGTGCCAGCAGCTTAGGATCTAGCGGGGGGGCTATGCGTGAGCAGTTCTTC.

The V gene is TRBV10-1, the J gene TRBJ1-2; perhaps TRBD1 as D (5 bases). This CDR3 comprises 12 residues. Germline V gives CDR1 WNHNN, CDR2 SYGVQD (reference sequence). V shed 9 bases and J shed 0 bases, with 8 bases lying between them. The CDR3, as DNA: TGCGCCAGTTTGACAGCTAACTATGGCTACACCTTC. Amino acids: CASLTANYGYTF.

This chain joins TRBV6-6 and TRBJ1-5; TRBD1 matches at 8 bases. From germline, CDR1 is MNHNY and CDR2 SVGAGI (reference sequence). V dropped 6 bases and J dropped 5; count of bases not matched to a gene: 6. There are 14 residues in the CDR3. The CDR3 DNA follows: TGTGCCAGCAGAGGACAGGGAAGGGATCAGCCCCAGCATTTT. Protein sequence: CASRGQGRDQPQHF.

The chain employs TRBV6-2 or TRBV6-3 and TRBJ2-3; D possibly corresponds to TRBD1 (6 bases). CDR1 is MNHEY and CDR2 is SVGEGT in the germline V gene. The CDR3 runs to 13 residues. V was pared by 0 bases and J by 14 bases, with 15 bases between. CDR3 amino acids: CASSYSGTGSRYF. CDR3 sequence (DNA): TGTGCCAGCAGTTACTCGGGAACAGGGAGTAGGTATTTT.

The V gene is TRBV19, the J gene TRBJ2-7, with 7 bases fitting TRBD2. CDR3 length: 15 residues. With V trimmed by 1 base and J by 0 bases, 3 bases remained unmatched. Germline V gives CDR1 LNHDA, CDR2 SQIVND (reference sequence). CDR3 sequence reads: CASSIGAGSSYEQYF. In DNA, the CDR3 is TGTGCCAGTAGTATAGGAGCGGGGAGCTCCTACGAGCAGTACTTC.

About this clone itself: This sample includes further DNA sequences coding for the same CDR3. The chain recombines TRBV11-2 with TRBJ2-1; the D gene is possibly TRBD2 (6 bases). CDR1 SGHAT and CDR2 FQNNGV come from the germline V gene. CDR3 length equals 15 residues. The V end was cut by 2 bases, the J end by 10 bases, with 18 bases between. CDR3 sequence: CASSLRGGGIREQFF. Written as DNA, the CDR3 is TGTGCCAGCAGCTTACGTGGGGGAGGAATACGGGAGCAGTTCTTC.

This chain uses TRBV6-6 with TRBJ2-2; 7 positions match TRBD2. Germline values: CDR1 MNHNY, CDR2 SVGAGI (reference sequence). This CDR3 is built from 16 residues. V trimming: 7 bases; J trimming: 8 bases; junction bases outside the gene matches: 16. As DNA, the CDR3 is TGTGCCAGCACCACCGGGGGAAGCGGGGAGCTGGGGGAGCTGTTTTTT. Amino acid sequence: CASTTGGSGELGELFF.

This chain uses TRBV5-1 with TRBJ2-2; D is uncertain. This CDR3 spans 15 amino acids. CDR1 and CDR2 (germline): SGHRS, YFSETQ. Trimming cost V 0 bases and J 2 bases, with 8 bases left between them. The CDR3 coding sequence is TGCGCCAGCAGCTTGGAACTACCCAACACCGGGGAGCTGTTTTTT. Amino acids: CASSLELPNTGELFF.

CDR3 loop: CASSLGSGDEREKVDEQFF. The CDR3 DNA sequence: TGTGCCAGCAGCTTAGGGTCAGGGGACGAGCGGGAGAAGGTTGATGAGCAGTTCTTC. The rearrangement joins TRBV7-3 to TRBJ2-1, with 8 bases that match TRBD2. The germline gives CDR1 SGHTA, CDR2 FQGTGA. The CDR3 covers 19 residues. J was trimmed by 8 bases and V by 2 bases; bases with no gene match: 20. The complete variable domain, with remaining parts taken from reference TRBV7-3 and TRBJ2-1, reads GAGVSQTPSNKVTEKGKYVELRCDPISGHTALYWYRQSLGQGPEFLIYFQGTGAADDSGLPNDRFFAVRPEGSVSTLKIQRTERGDSAVYLCASSLGSGDEREKVDEQFFGPGTRLTVL.

This clone was counted a few times. This chain links TRBV9 with TRBJ1-5, with 8 bases lining up with TRBD1. CDR1 is SGDLS, CDR2 YYNGEE, per germline. This CDR3 is built from 15 residues. After removal of 4 bases from V and 2 bases from J, the junction contained 5 bases not matched to a gene. The CDR3 nucleotides read TGTGCCAGCAGCTCAGGGGGCACGGGCAATCAGCCCCAGCATTTT. This encodes CASSSGGTGNQPQHF.

This sequence joins TRBV7-9 and TRBJ2-5; 8 bases align to TRBD2. Germline trimming cut 4 bases from V and 9 bases from J; bases unmatched to any gene: 10. Germline V lookup: CDR1 SEHNR, CDR2 FQNEAQ (reference sequence). The CDR3 runs 14 residues. The CDR3 region is CASSSRGGARSQYF. The CDR3 nucleotides read TGTGCCAGCAGCTCCCGGGGGGGGGCCCGGTCCCAGTACTTC.

This clone has a handful of counts. The rearrangement links TRBV11-3 to TRBJ2-6; 8 bases match TRBD2. Germline V gene data show CDR1 as SGHNT and CDR2 as YENEEA. V shed 2 bases and J 2 bases; nucleotides not matched to a gene: 2. CDR3 length: 16 amino acids. The chain's CDR3 is CASSLRGGTGANVLTF. CDR3 DNA sequence: TGTGCCAGCAGCTTACGCGGGGGGACTGGGGCCAACGTCCTGACTTTC.

CDR3 nucleotides: TGTGCCAGCAGGAGGGTCGGGTCCTACGAGCAGTACTTC. It specifies CASRRVGSYEQYF. The chain has TRBV6-5 and TRBJ2-7; D perhaps matches TRBD2 (5 bases). With 6 bases removed from V and 1 base from J, the gap between germline ends came to 10 bases. The CDR3 spans 13 residues. CDR1 is MNHEY, CDR2 SVGAGI, per germline.

This clone was counted a single time. V usage is TRBV7-2 and J usage is TRBJ1-5; D may be TRBD1 (6 bases). Trimming removed 5 bases from V and 8 bases from J, with 16 bases in between. Germline V gene sequence: CDR1 SGHTA, CDR2 FQGNSA. The CDR3 sequence is 14 residues long. The CDR3 coding sequence is TGTGCCAGCAGCCCGGGACCTCAGGGGAAGCCCCAGCATTTT. It is translated as CASSPGPQGKPQHF.

The rearrangement joins TRBV14 to TRBJ1-2; D may be TRBD1 (6 bases). Trimming cost V 1 base and J 4 bases, with 16 bases left between them. Germline values: CDR1 SGHDN, CDR2 FVKESK. The CDR3 length is 16 residues. The CDR3, as DNA: TGTGCCAGCAGCCAAGTCGACACAGGGCTGAGCTATGGCTACACCTTC. Its protein is CASSQVDTGLSYGYTF.

The genes are TRBV7-2 and TRBJ2-5; no firm D call. The CDR3 spans 14 residues. V shed 1 base and J shed 0 bases, with 6 bases lying between them. The germline V gene has CDR1 SGHTA and CDR2 FQGNSA. The CDR3 loop is CASSLGYHQETQYF. DNA for the CDR3: TGTGCCAGCAGCTTAGGCTACCACCAAGAGACCCAGTACTTC. The variable domain in full, with the rest retrieved from reference TRBV7-2 and TRBJ2-5, is GAGVSQSPSNKVTEKGKDVELRCDPISGHTALYWYRQSLGQGLEFLIYFQGNSAPDKSGLPSDRFSAERTGGSVSTLTIQRTQQEDSAVYLCASSLGYHQETQYFGPGTRLLVL.

The rearrangement uses TRBV7-9 and TRBJ2-7; tentatively, D is TRBD2 (5 bases). Germline CDR1 SEHNR, CDR2 FQNEAQ (reference sequence). The V end was cut by 0 bases, the J end by 5 bases, with 11 bases between. The CDR3 totals 14 residues. The CDR3, as DNA: TGTGCCAGCAGCTTAGCAGGGTTCGGGGACGAGCAGTACTTC. It is translated as CASSLAGFGDEQYF.

The chain uses TRBV9 and TRBJ2-7, with D possibly matching TRBD2 (5 bases). The CDR3 totals 16 residues. The V gene's germline CDR1 is SGDLS and CDR2 YYNGEE. The V end lost 4 bases, the J end lost 0 bases, and 17 bases lay between the germline ends. Written as DNA, the CDR3 is TGTGCCAGCAGCCCAGGCCGGGGAGCCCTCTCCTACGAGCAGTACTTC. Translating it yields CASSPGRGALSYEQYF.

This clone was detected once. The genes are TRBV28 and TRBJ1-3; TRBD1 agrees at 12 bases. The length of the CDR3 is 16 residues. Trimming cost V 5 bases and J 6 bases; bases outside gene matches: 8. CDR1 and CDR2 (germline): MDHEN, SYDVKM. The CDR3 sequence: CASSQFGTGGLNTIYF. CDR3 bases: TGTGCCAGCAGTCAATTTGGGACAGGGGGCTTAAACACCATATATTTT.

The chain uses TRBV5-1 and TRBJ2-1; D is possibly TRBD1 (6 bases). In germline, CDR1 is SGHRS, CDR2 YFSETQ. The germline V and J ends were trimmed by 2 bases and 5 bases, with 11 bases remaining between them. The CDR3 spans 14 residues. CDR3 region: CASSLQGVHNEQFF. The CDR3 DNA sequence: TGCGCCAGCAGCTTACAGGGAGTCCACAATGAGCAGTTCTTC.

The J gene is TRBJ2-2, the V gene TRBV7-2, with a weak D call TRBD1 (5 bases). Trimming stripped 6 bases from V and 2 bases from J, with 13 bases between. CDR1 and CDR2 from the germline V gene are SGHTA and FQGNSA. This CDR3 spans 15 amino acids. The CDR3 region is CASRLSRTNTGELFF. Written as DNA, the CDR3 is TGTGCCAGCAGATTGTCTAGGACAAACACCGGGGAGCTGTTTTTT.

The chain combines TRBV5-1 with TRBJ1-3; D possibly corresponds to TRBD1 (5 bases). CDR1 is SGHRS, CDR2 YFSETQ, per germline. The V end lost 4 bases, the J end lost 2 bases, and 13 bases lay between the germline ends. The CDR3 loop spans 15 amino acids. The CDR3 region has the DNA TGCGCCAGCAGCCCCGTGGGGCCGGCTGGAAACACCATATATTTT. As protein: CASSPVGPAGNTIYF.

The rearrangement uses TRBV27 and TRBJ1-4; tentative D call: TRBD1 (5 bases). V lost 6 bases, J lost 4 bases, and 27 bases lay in between. The CDR3 covers 19 residues. CDR1 and CDR2 from the germline V gene are MNHEY and SMNVEV (reference sequence). CDR3 coding DNA: TGTGCCAGCAGGCTAACACACGGGGGTCCACGCCTCTATAATGAAAAACTGTTTTTT. This gives the protein CASRLTHGGPRLYNEKLFF. Combining the CDR3 with reference TRBV27 and TRBJ1-4 gives the whole variable domain EAQVTQNPRYLITVTGKKLTVTCSQNMNHEYMSWYRQDPGLGLRQIYYSMNVEVTDKGDVPEGYKVSRKEKRNFPLILESPSPNQTSLYFCASRLTHGGPRLYNEKLFFGSGTQLSVL.

The chain uses TRBV5-1 and TRBJ1-5; D possibly corresponds to TRBD1 (6 bases). Germline V gene lookup returns CDR1 SGHRS and CDR2 YFSETQ. Trimming took off 5 bases at V and 5 bases at J, with 11 bases between the two ends. This CDR3 is built from 13 residues. CDR3 nucleotide sequence: TGCGCCAGCAGGACAGGTGACGATCAGCCCCAGCATTTT. Its translation: CASRTGDDQPQHF.

The chain has TRBV5-4 and TRBJ2-5; D is possibly TRBD2 (6 bases). The CDR3 is 15 amino acids. The V gene's germline CDR1 is SGHNT and CDR2 YYREEE (reference sequence). The V end lost 0 bases, the J end lost 1 base, and 10 bases lay between the germline ends. The CDR3 here is CASSLGLRGQETQYF. CDR3 bases: TGTGCCAGCAGCTTGGGACTGCGGGGCCAAGAGACCCAGTACTTC.

The chain has TRBV5-1 and TRBJ2-3; unclear D gene. The CDR3 has 13 residues. With 4 bases removed from V and 7 bases from J, the gap between germline ends came to 13 bases. Germline lookup yields CDR1 SGHRS and CDR2 YFSETQ. The CDR3 reads CASSPLQAHTQYF. CDR3 DNA sequence: TGCGCCAGCAGCCCCCTTCAAGCCCATACGCAGTATTTT.

V is TRBV27 and J is TRBJ1-3; 7 nucleotides align to TRBD1. CDR3 length: 16 amino acids. Germline lookup yields CDR1 MNHEY and CDR2 SMNVEV (reference sequence). V trimming: 4 bases; J trimming: 4 bases; junction bases outside the gene matches: 10. The CDR3 DNA reads TGTGCCAGCAGTTCGCGACAGGGCTCGGCAGGAAACACCATATATTTT. It yields the protein CASSSRQGSAGNTIYF.

This clone appeared once. The chain combines TRBV13 with TRBJ2-6; 7 bases line up with TRBD1. CDR1 and CDR2 from the germline V gene are PRHDT and FYEKMQ (reference sequence). This CDR3 region has 17 residues. V lost 4 bases and J lost 0; bases outside the gene matches: 6. The CDR3 sequence: CASSYRDRLSGANVLTF. CDR3 nucleotide sequence: TGTGCCAGCAGCTACCGGGACAGACTCTCTGGGGCCAACGTCCTGACTTTC.